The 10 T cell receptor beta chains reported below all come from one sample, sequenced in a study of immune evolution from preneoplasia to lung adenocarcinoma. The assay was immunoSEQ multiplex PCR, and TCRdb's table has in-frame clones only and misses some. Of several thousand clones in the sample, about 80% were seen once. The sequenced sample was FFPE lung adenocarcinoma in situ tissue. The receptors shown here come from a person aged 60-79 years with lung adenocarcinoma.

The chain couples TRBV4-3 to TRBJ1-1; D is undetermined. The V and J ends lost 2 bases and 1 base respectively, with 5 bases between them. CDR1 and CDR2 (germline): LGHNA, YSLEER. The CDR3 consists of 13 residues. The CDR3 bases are TGCGCCAGCAGCCAACTGGGGAACACTGAAGCTTTCTTT. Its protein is CASSQLGNTEAFF.

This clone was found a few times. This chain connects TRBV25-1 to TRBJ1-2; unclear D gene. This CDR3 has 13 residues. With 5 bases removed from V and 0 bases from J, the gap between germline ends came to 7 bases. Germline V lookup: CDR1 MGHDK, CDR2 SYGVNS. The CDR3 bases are TGTGCCAGCAGTCTCGGGACTAACTATGGCTACACCTTC. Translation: CASSLGTNYGYTF.

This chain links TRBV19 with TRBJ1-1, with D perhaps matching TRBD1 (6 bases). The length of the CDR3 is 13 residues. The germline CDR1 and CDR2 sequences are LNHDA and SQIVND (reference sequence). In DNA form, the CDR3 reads TGTGCAGTAGGGGGGTTACTCAGCACTGAAGCTTTCTTT. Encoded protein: CAVGGLLSTEAFF.

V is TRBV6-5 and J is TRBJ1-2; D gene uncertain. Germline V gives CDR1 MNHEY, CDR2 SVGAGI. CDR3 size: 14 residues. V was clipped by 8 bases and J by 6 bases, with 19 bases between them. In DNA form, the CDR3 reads TGTGCCAGCTCGTATCGAGCTGGATATGATGGCTACACCTTC. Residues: CASSYRAGYDGYTF.

The CDR3 bases are TGTGCCAGCAGCTCAGTTACCACCGGGGAGCTGTTTTTT. Translated: CASSSVTTGELFF. The rearrangement links TRBV7-9 to TRBJ2-2; no definite D call. The CDR3 loop spans 13 amino acids. Germline CDR1 is SEHNR and CDR2 is FQNEAQ (reference sequence). Between the trimmed V and J ends, which lost 4 bases and 4 bases, there was a span of 7 bases. Supplemented by reference TRBV7-9 and TRBJ2-2, the full variable domain reads DTGVSQNPRHKITKRGQNVTFRCDPISEHNRLYWYRQTLGQGPEFLTYFQNEAQLEKSRLLSDRFSAERPKGSFSTLEIQRTEQGDSAMYLCASSSVTTGELFFGEGSRLTVL.

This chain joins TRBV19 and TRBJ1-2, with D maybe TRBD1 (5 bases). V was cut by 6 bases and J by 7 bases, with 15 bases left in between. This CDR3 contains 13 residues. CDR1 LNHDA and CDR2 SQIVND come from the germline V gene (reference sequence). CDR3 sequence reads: CASSFSGSGGYTF. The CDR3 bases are TGTGCCAGTAGCTTCTCAGGGTCTGGTGGCTACACCTTC.

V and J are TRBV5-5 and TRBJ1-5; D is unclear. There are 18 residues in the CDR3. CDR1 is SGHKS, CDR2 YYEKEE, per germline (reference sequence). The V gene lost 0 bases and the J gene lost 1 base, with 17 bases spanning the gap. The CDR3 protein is CASSLVALRGYSNQPQHF. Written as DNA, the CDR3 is TGTGCCAGCAGCTTGGTGGCCTTACGAGGGTACAGCAATCAGCCCCAGCATTTT.

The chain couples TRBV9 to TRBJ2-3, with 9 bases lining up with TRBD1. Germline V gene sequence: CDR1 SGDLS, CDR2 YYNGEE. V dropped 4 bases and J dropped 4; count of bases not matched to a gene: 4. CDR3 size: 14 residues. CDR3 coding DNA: TGTGCCAGCAGCCGAGGACAGGGGCCAGATACGCAGTATTTT. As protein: CASSRGQGPDTQYF.

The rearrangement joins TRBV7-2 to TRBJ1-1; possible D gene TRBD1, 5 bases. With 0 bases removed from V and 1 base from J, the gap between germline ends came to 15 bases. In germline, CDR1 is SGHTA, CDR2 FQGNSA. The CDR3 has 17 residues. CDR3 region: CASSLAKDSAWNTEAFF. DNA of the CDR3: TGTGCCAGCAGCTTAGCCAAAGACAGCGCATGGAACACTGAAGCTTTCTTT.

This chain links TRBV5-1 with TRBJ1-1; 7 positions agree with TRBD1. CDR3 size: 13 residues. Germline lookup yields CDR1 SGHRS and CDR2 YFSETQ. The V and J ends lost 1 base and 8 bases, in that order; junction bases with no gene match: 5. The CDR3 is CASSLFRDSEAFF. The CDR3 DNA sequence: TGCGCCAGCAGCTTGTTTCGGGACAGCGAAGCTTTCTTT.